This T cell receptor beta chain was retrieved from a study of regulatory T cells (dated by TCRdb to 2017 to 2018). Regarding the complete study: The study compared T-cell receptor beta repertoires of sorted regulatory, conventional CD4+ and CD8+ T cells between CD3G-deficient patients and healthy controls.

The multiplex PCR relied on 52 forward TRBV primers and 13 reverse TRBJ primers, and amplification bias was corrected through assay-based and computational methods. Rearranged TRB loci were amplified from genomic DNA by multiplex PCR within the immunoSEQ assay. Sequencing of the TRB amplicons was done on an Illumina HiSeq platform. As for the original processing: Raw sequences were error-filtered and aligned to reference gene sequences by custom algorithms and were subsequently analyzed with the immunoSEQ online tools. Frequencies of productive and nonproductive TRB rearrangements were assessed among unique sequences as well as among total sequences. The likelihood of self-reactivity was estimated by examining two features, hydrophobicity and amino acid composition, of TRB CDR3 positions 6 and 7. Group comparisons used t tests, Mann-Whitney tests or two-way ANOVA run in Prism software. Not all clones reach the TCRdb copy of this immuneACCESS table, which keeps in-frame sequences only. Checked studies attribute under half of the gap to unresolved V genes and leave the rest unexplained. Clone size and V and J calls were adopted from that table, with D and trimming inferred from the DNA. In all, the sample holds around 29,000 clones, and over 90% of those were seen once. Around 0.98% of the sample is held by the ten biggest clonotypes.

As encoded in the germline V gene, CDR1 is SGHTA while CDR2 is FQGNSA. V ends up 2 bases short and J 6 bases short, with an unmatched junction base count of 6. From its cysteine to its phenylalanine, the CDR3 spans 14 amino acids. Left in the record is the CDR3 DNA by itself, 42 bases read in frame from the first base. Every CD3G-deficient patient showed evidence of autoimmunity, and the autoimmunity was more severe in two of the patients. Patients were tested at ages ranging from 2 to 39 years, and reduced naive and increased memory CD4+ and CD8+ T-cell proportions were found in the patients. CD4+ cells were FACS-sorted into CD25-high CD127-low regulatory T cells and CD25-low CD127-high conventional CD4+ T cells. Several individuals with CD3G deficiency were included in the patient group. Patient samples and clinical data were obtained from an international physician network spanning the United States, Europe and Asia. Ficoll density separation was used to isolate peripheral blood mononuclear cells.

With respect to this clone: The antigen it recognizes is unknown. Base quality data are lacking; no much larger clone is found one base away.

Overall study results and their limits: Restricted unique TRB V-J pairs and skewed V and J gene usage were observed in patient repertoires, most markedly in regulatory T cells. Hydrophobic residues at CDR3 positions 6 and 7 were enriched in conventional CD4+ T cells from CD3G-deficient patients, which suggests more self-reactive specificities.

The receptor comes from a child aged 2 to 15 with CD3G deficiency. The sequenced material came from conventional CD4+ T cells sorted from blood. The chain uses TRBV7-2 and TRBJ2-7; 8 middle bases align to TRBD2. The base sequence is TGTGCCAGCAGCTTATCAGCGGGGGTCCTCGAGCAGTACTTC. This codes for CASSLSAGVLEQYF. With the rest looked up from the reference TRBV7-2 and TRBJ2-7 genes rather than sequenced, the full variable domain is GAGVSQSPSNKVTEKGKDVELRCDPISGHTALYWYRQSLGQGLEFLIYFQGNSAPDKSGLPSDRFSAERTGGSVSTLTIQRTQQEDSAVYLCASSLSAGVLEQYFGPGTRLTVT.